In this sample, the clone carrying this TCR beta chain turned up once. Original analysis: Quantification of nucleated cells was approximated via reference gene primer amplification. Data came from immunoSEQ multiplex PCR; TCRdb stores just in-frame clones and leaves some out. Clone size and V and J calls were adopted from that table, with D and trimming inferred from the DNA. The sample lists a few hundred thousand clones, roughly 87% occurring once. Trimming shortened V by 6 bases and J by 2 bases, and 17 bases separated the two germline ends. CDR1 is MRHNA, CDR2 SNTAGT, per germline. This CDR3 spans 16 amino acids. This sample is part of a study of blood T cell repertoires in COVID-19.

The sample comprised peripheral blood. This chain joins TRBV6-4 and TRBJ2-1, with D possibly TRBD1 on 5 matching bases. This receptor was obtained from a woman aged 50 to 60 who had recovered from COVID-19. CDR3 coding DNA: TGTGCCAGCAGCGCGTCTGCAGTAGGGGCCTACAATGAGCAGTTCTTC. Amino acids: CASSASAVGAYNEQFF.